This TCR beta chain was observed in a study of identical twins. Study-wide findings and caveats: Out-of-frame TCR alpha sharing observed in monozygotic twins exceeded model estimates. The authors drew conclusions from cross-sectional statistical analysis rather than following the same donors.

The CDR3 covers 14 residues. Germline V gene lookup returns CDR1 MGHRA and CDR2 YSYEKL. With 6 bases removed from V and 1 base from J, the gap between germline ends came to 13 bases. On this clonotype itself: Antigen specificity is unknown.

TCRdb re-derived calls from the 5' RACE reads in MiXCR, one entry per CDR3 protein. The sample includes fewer than 550,000 distinct CDR3 sequences, 12% to 15% seen only once; the top ten take roughly 0.44%. This same sample was also part of a study on yellow fever vaccine responses in identical twins.

Source material: CD4+ T cells sorted from blood. The chain has TRBV4-1 and TRBJ2-7; D ambiguous. The sequence derives from a woman younger than 35 in good health. The CDR3 nucleotides read TGCGCCAGCAGTCCTTTTGAGAGTTCCTACGAGCAGTACTTC. Its protein is CASSPFESSYEQYF.